This T cell receptor beta chain was recovered during a study of PD-1 blockade in classical Hodgkin lymphoma. Time point defined: cycle 4 day 1 (C4D1), after five to seven weeks of nivolumab. Every patient relapsed after autologous stem cell transplantation, and brentuximab vedotin exposure varied. Per germline, CDR1 SGHTA and CDR2 FQGNSA. The CDR3 is 12 residues long. Trimming removed 7 bases from V and 7 bases from J, with 11 bases in between. Regarding the study as a whole: Whereas CD4+ TCR diversity had risen significantly by C4D1, CD8+ TCR diversity had not.

Libraries were prepared by immunoSEQ multiplex PCR; TCRdb keeps only in-frame clonotypes and omits some of them. The sample lists about 89,000 clones, 90% occurring once. With respect to this clone: Its antigen remains unidentified.

The receptor comes from a human donor with classical Hodgkin lymphoma. The chain couples TRBV7-2 to TRBJ1-5; a possible D gene is TRBD1 (6 bases). Sequencing used peripheral blood mononuclear cells (PBMCs), obtained before the fourth cycle of nivolumab. The CDR3 sequence: CASNDQGQPQHF. In DNA form, the CDR3 reads TGTGCCAGCAATGATCAGGGGCAGCCCCAGCATTTT.